These T cell receptor beta chains were read from a single sample in a study of OX40 agonist ivuxolimab in advanced cancers. Data came from immunoSEQ multiplex PCR; TCRdb stores just in-frame clones and leaves some out. The sample records 40,000 to 55,000 clones, around 85% being singletons. The material sequenced was CD4+ or CD8+ T cells sorted from blood, taken in a trial of the OX40 agonist ivuxolimab. These receptors were obtained from an adult with an advanced solid tumor such as melanoma, head and neck, liver or kidney cancer. Both conserved end residues are part of each CDR3. The D gene is left open where the match is weak. Not every row has a clone size; where given, it reads once, few, many or a size class.

TRBV9	TRBJ1-3	-	-	CASSVAGGDTIYF	TGTGCCAGCAGCGTAGCTGGGGGGGACACCATATATTTT
TRBV6-4	TRBJ2-5	TRBD1	-	CASSDSRQGARETQYF	TGTGCCAGCAGTGACTCGAGGCAGGGGGCTCGGGAGACCCAGTACTTC
TRBV30	TRBJ2-5	-	few	CAWSVGSTETQYF	TGTGCCTGGAGTGTCGGCAGTACAGAGACCCAGTACTTC
TRBV6-5	TRBJ2-5	-	-	CASSYSVGIQETQYF	TGTGCCAGCAGTTACTCGGTCGGGATTCAAGAGACCCAGTACTTC
TRBV11-2	TRBJ2-2	-	-	CASSLDLYTGELFF	TGTGCCAGCAGCTTAGATCTCTACACCGGGGAGCTGTTTTTT
TRBV27	TRBJ1-1	TRBD1	-	CASSPTGTGGLVKSSGTEAFF	TGTGCCAGCAGTCCAACCGGGACAGGGGGCTTAGTAAAGTCTTCGGGCACTGAAGCTTTCTTT
TRBV27	TRBJ1-2	-	-	CASSLAGGVGGYTF	TGTGCCAGCAGTCTCGCCGGTGGCGTCGGGGGCTACACCTTC
TRBV10-3	TRBJ1-5	-	-	CAISVGRDNQPQHF	TGTGCCATCAGTGTCGGACGGGACAATCAGCCCCAGCATTTT
TRBV5-4	TRBJ1-2	-	few	CASSLSPGAHYGYTF	TGTGCCAGCAGCTTGAGCCCCGGGGCTCACTATGGCTACACCTTC
TRBV27	TRBJ2-5	-	-	CASSFQGTIVGGYQETQYF	TGTGCCAGCAGTTTCCAGGGGACAATTGTCGGGGGGTACCAAGAGACCCAGTACTTC
TRBV6-7	TRBJ1-1	-	-	CASSHRGDTEAFF	TGTGCCAGCAGTCACCGGGGGGACACTGAAGCTTTCTTT
TRBV29-1	TRBJ2-6	-	-	CSATPSGSGANVLTF	TGCAGCGCCACGCCTTCAGGCTCTGGGGCCAACGTCCTGACTTTC
TRBV6-4	TRBJ2-3	-	once	CASSSEGQADTQYF	TGTGCCAGCAGCTCAGAGGGGCAAGCAGATACGCAGTATTTT
TRBV7-9	TRBJ1-5	-	-	CASSLTGGNQPQHF	TGTGCCAGCAGCCTCACCGGGGGCAATCAGCCCCAGCATTTT
TRBV5-1	TRBJ2-6	-	-	CASSGGSVNSGANVLTF	TGCGCCAGCAGTGGGGGTAGTGTGAACTCTGGGGCCAACGTCCTGACTTTC
TRBV19	TRBJ1-2	TRBD1	-	CASSTDRGHGYTF	TGTGCCAGTAGTACCGACAGGGGGCATGGCTACACCTTC
TRBV7-9	TRBJ1-1	-	few	CASSHPVPEAFF	TGTGCCAGCAGCCACCCCGTACCTGAAGCTTTCTTT
TRBV6-5	TRBJ2-5	TRBD1	-	CASSPTGTGGETQYF	TGTGCCAGCAGCCCCACTGGGACAGGGGGAGAGACCCAGTACTTC
TRBV27	TRBJ1-4	-	-	CASSSNEGRGKLFF	TGTGCCAGCAGTTCCAATGAGGGGAGGGGAAAACTGTTTTTT
TRBV10-3	TRBJ1-2	TRBD1	-	CAIRTSGQGAHGYTF	TGTGCCATCAGGACCTCAGGACAGGGGGCGCATGGCTACACCTTC
TRBV7-9	TRBJ2-5	-	-	CASKAGEKETQYF	TGTGCCAGCAAGGCTGGAGAGAAAGAGACCCAGTACTTC
TRBV6-4	TRBJ1-6	TRBD1	once	CASSDLGQGNSPLHF	TGTGCCAGCAGCGATCTCGGACAGGGGAATTCACCCCTCCACTTT
TRBV29-1	TRBJ2-3	TRBD1	once	CSVGTVLADTQYF	TGCAGCGTCGGGACAGTTTTGGCAGATACGCAGTATTTT
TRBV9	TRBJ1-3	-	-	CASSGGSGNTIYF	TGTGCCAGCAGCGGAGGTTCTGGAAACACCATATATTTT
TRBV12-2	TRBJ2-7	-	-	CASRLGRKGSSYEQYF	TGTGCAAGTCGCTTAGGAAGAAAGGGCAGCTCCTACGAGCAGTACTTC
TRBV7-2	TRBJ2-1	TRBD2	-	CASSLSGGGYNEQFF	TGTGCCAGCAGCCTTAGCGGGGGGGGATACAATGAGCAGTTCTTC
TRBV29-1	TRBJ1-1	-	-	CSGINTYEAFF	TGCAGCGGCATAAACACCTATGAAGCTTTCTTT
TRBV30	TRBJ1-5	-	-	CAWSVLGGGQPQHF	TGTGCCTGGAGTGTTTTGGGGGGCGGCCAGCCCCAGCATTTT
TRBV10-3	TRBJ2-5	TRBD1	-	CAIRTGGLETQYF	TGTGCCATCAGGACAGGGGGTTTAGAGACCCAGTACTTC
TRBV5-1	TRBJ1-3	-	-	CASSLERGGNTIYF	TGCGCCAGCAGCCTGGAGAGGGGCGGAAACACCATATATTTT
TRBV10-3	TRBJ1-3	-	-	CAISVTLSGNTIYF	TGTGCCATCAGTGTTACCCTCTCTGGAAACACCATATATTTT
TRBV27	TRBJ2-1	-	-	CASSHIAAGGNEQFF	TGTGCCAGCAGCCACATCGCGGCGGGTGGGAATGAGCAGTTCTTC
TRBV7-9	TRBJ1-3	TRBD1	-	CASSPNRDSYSGNTIYF	TGTGCCAGCAGCCCCAATAGGGACAGCTACTCTGGAAACACCATATATTTT
TRBV9	TRBJ1-2	-	-	CASSPGGGVYGYTF	TGTGCCAGCAGCCCCGGAGGGGGGGTTTATGGCTACACCTTC
TRBV5-5	TRBJ2-3	TRBD2	-	CASSLFPAGGTDTQYF	TGTGCCAGCAGCTTGTTTCCAGCGGGGGGCACAGATACGCAGTATTTT
TRBV10-3	TRBJ1-2	-	-	CAISESNYGYTF	TGTGCCATCAGCGAATCAAACTATGGCTACACCTTC
TRBV5-1	TRBJ2-5	TRBD2	-	CATGRGGGVSRQETQYF	TGCGCCACTGGTCGTGGCGGGGGGGTTTCGAGACAAGAGACCCAGTACTTC
TRBV27	TRBJ2-1	-	-	CASRDVFSGEQFF	TGTGCCAGCAGGGATGTCTTCTCGGGTGAGCAGTTCTTC
TRBV7-3	TRBJ2-7	TRBD1	-	CASSATGQTYEQYF	TGTGCCAGCAGCGCAACGGGACAGACCTACGAGCAGTACTTC
TRBV5-4	TRBJ1-1	-	-	CASSPGSNTEAFF	TGTGCCAGCAGCCCCGGTTCAAACACTGAAGCTTTCTTT
TRBV5-1	TRBJ1-2	-	-	CASSLGSTGEYGYTF	TGCGCCAGCAGCCTAGGTTCGACAGGAGAATATGGCTACACCTTC
TRBV29-1	TRBJ1-1	-	-	CSARGDTSGTEAFF	TGCAGCGCCCGGGGGGACACTTCCGGGACTGAAGCTTTCTTT
TRBV7-9	TRBJ1-2	TRBD1	-	CASSFPGQGAQGYTF	TGTGCCAGCAGCTTTCCGGGACAGGGGGCGCAGGGCTACACCTTC
TRBV29-1	TRBJ1-2	TRBD1	-	CSVVLGTGNYGYTF	TGCAGCGTCGTGCTCGGGACAGGGAACTATGGCTACACCTTC
TRBV2	TRBJ2-3	-	-	CASREGDTQYF	TGTGCCAGCAGGGAGGGGGATACGCAGTATTTT
TRBV12-5	TRBJ1-5	-	-	CASGLTLNQPQHF	TGTGCTAGTGGTCTGACGTTGAATCAGCCCCAGCATTTT
TRBV5-6	TRBJ1-6	-	-	CASSFVPGKVSPLHF	TGTGCCAGCAGCTTTGTTCCGGGAAAGGTATCACCCCTCCACTTT
TRBV18	TRBJ2-7	TRBD1	-	CASSGTGSYEQYF	TGTGCCAGCTCCGGGACAGGGTCCTACGAGCAGTACTTC
TRBV7-2	TRBJ1-5	-	-	CASTFSWDQPQHF	TGTGCCAGCACCTTTAGTTGGGATCAGCCCCAGCATTTT
TRBV30	TRBJ1-5	TRBD1	-	CAWSLPGQGAGPQHF	TGTGCCTGGAGTTTACCGGGACAGGGGGCCGGGCCCCAGCATTTT
TRBV27	TRBJ1-5	TRBD1	-	CASSLWGAGGGQPQHF	TGTGCCAGCAGTTTATGGGGTGCAGGGGGCGGACAGCCCCAGCATTTT
TRBV7-3	TRBJ2-1	TRBD2	-	CASSVGGAVYNEQFF	TGTGCCAGCAGCGTCGGGGGGGCAGTGTATAATGAGCAGTTCTTC
TRBV6-6	TRBJ2-2	TRBD2	-	CASSYSGEGTGELFF	TGTGCCAGCAGTTACAGCGGGGAAGGCACCGGGGAGCTGTTTTTT
TRBV19	TRBJ2-5	-	-	CASSITSSSVQETQYF	TGTGCCAGTAGTATAACCTCCTCGTCTGTACAAGAGACCCAGTACTTC